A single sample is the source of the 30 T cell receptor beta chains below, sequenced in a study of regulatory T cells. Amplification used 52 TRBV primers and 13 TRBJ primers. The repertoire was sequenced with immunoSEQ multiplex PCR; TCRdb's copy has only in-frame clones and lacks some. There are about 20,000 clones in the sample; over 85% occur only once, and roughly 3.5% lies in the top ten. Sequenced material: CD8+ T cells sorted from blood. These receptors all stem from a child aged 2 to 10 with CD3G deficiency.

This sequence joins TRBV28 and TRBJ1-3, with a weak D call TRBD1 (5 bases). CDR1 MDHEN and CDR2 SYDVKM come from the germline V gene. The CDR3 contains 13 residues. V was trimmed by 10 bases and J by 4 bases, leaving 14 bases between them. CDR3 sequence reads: CATSVQGGNTIYF. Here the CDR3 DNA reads TGTGCCACCTCCGTCCAGGGAGGAAACACCATATATTTT.

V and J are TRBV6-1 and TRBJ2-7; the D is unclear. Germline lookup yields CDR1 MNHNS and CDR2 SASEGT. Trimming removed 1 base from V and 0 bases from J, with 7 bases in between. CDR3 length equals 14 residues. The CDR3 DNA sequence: TGTGCCAGCAGTGAAGTAGCTAGCTCCTACGAGCAGTACTTC. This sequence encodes CASSEVASSYEQYF.

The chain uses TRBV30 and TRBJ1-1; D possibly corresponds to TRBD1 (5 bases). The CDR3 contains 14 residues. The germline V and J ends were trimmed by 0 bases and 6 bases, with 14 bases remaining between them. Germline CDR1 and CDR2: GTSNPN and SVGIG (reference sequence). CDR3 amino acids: CAWSVGAGRAEAFF. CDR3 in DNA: TGTGCCTGGAGTGTCGGGGCAGGGAGGGCTGAAGCTTTCTTT.

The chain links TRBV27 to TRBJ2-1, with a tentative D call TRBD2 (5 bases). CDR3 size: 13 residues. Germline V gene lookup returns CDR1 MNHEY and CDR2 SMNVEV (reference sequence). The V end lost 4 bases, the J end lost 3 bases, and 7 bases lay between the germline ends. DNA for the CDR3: TGTGCCAGCAGTTCCGGGATCTACAATGAGCAGTTCTTC. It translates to CASSSGIYNEQFF.

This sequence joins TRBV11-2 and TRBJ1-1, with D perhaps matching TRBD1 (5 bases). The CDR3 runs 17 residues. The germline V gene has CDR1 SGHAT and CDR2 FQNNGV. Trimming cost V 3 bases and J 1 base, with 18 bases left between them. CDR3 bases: TGTGCCAGCAGCTTCTGGACAAGGCGAAAAGGGAACACTGAAGCTTTCTTT. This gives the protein CASSFWTRRKGNTEAFF.

Here the CDR3 DNA reads TGTGCCAGCAGTTTTTGGGGGGTCGGCAATGAGCAGTTCTTC. It codes for CASSFWGVGNEQFF. The chain joins TRBV28 to TRBJ2-1, with a tentative D call TRBD2 (6 bases). Germline CDR1 MDHEN, CDR2 SYDVKM. Trimming left V 3 bases short and J 6 bases short, with 12 bases between. The CDR3 contains 14 residues. The full variable domain, in which reference TRBV28 and TRBJ2-1 provide the parts outside the CDR3, is DVKVTQSSRYLVKRTGEKVFLECVQDMDHENMFWYRQDPGLGLRLIYFSYDVKMKEKGDIPEGYSVSREKKERFSLILESASTNQTSMYLCASSFWGVGNEQFFGPGTRLTVL.

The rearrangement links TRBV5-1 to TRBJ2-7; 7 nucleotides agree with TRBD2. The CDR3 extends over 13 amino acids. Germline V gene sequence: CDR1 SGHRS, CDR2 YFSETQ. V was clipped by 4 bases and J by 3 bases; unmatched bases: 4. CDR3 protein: CASSEGTNYEQYF. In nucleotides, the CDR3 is TGCGCCAGCAGCGAGGGGACTAACTACGAGCAGTACTTC.

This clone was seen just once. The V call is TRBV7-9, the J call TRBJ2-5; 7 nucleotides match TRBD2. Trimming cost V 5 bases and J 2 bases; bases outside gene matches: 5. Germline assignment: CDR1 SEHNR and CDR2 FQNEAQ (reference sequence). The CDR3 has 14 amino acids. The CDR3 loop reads CASSPSGGQETQYF. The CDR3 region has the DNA TGTGCCAGCAGCCCTAGCGGCGGGCAAGAGACCCAGTACTTC.

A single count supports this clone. CDR3 in amino acids: CASRRLAGGPHEQFF. In DNA form, the CDR3 reads TGTGCCAGCAGGCGTCTAGCGGGAGGGCCCCATGAGCAGTTCTTC. The chain couples TRBV6-1 to TRBJ2-1; TRBD2 matches 12 bases. This CDR3 region has 15 residues. J was trimmed by 8 bases and V by 6 bases; bases with no gene match: 8. Per the germline V gene, CDR1 is MNHNS and CDR2 is SASEGT.

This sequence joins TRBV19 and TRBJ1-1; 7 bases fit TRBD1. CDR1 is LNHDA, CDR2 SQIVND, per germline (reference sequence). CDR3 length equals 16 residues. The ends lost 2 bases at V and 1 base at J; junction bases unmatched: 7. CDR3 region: CASSITWTGANTEAFF. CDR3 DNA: TGTGCCAGTAGTATAACGTGGACAGGAGCGAACACTGAAGCTTTCTTT.

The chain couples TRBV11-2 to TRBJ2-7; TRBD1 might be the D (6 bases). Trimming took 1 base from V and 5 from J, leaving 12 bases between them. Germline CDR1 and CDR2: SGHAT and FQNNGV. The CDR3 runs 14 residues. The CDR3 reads CASSLAQGRDEQYF. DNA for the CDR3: TGTGCCAGCAGCTTAGCACAGGGACGAGACGAGCAGTACTTC.

The CDR3 DNA reads TGCGCCAGCAGCTTGACTAGGAATGAGCAGTTCTTC. Its translation: CASSLTRNEQFF. The V and J genes are TRBV5-1 and TRBJ2-1, with D tentatively TRBD2 (5 bases). Trimming took off 1 base at V and 7 bases at J, with 6 bases between the two ends. Per the germline V gene, CDR1 is SGHRS and CDR2 is YFSETQ. The CDR3 consists of 12 residues.

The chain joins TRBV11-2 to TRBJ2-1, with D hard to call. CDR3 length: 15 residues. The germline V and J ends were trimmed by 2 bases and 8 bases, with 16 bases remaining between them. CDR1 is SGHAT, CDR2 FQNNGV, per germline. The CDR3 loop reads CASSLYSRPGDEQFF. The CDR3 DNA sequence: TGTGCCAGCAGCTTATACTCGAGGCCCGGCGATGAGCAGTTCTTC.

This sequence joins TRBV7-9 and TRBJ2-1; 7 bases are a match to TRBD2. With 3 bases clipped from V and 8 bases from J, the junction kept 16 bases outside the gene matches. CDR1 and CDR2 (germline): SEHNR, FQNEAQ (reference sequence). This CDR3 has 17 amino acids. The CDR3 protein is CASSFFHQAGREDEQFF. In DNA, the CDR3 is TGTGCCAGCAGCTTCTTTCACCAAGCGGGAAGGGAGGATGAGCAGTTCTTC.

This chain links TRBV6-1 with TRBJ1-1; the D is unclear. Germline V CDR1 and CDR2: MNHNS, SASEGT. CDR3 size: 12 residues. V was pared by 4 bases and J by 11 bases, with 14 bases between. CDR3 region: CASSGPSREAFF. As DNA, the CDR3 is TGTGCCAGCAGTGGTCCCTCTCGTGAGGCTTTCTTT.

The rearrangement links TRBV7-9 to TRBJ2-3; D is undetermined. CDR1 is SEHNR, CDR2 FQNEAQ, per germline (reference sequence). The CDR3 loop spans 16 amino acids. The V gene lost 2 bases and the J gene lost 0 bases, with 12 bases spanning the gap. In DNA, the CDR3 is TGTGCCAGCAGCTTACTGCCAGGATCTAGCACAGATACGCAGTATTTT. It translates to CASSLLPGSSTDTQYF.

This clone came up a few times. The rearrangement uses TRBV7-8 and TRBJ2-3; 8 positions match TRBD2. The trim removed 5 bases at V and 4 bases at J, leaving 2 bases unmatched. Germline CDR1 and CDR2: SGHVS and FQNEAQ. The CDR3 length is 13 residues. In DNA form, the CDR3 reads TGTGCCAGCAGCCCAGCGGGGGCAGATACGCAGTATTTT. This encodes CASSPAGADTQYF.

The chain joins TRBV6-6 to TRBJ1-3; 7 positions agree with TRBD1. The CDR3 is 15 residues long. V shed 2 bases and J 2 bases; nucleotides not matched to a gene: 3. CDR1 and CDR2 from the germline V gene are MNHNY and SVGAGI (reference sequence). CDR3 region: CASSYGGTAGNTIYF. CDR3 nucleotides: TGTGCCAGCAGTTACGGCGGGACAGCTGGAAACACCATATATTTT.

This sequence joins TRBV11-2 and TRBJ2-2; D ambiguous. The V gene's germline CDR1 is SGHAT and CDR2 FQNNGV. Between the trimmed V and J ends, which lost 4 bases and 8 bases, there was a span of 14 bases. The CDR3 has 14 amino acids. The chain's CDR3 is CASSSTRRPGELFF. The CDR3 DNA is TGTGCCAGCAGCTCAACCAGGCGACCTGGGGAGCTGTTTTTT.

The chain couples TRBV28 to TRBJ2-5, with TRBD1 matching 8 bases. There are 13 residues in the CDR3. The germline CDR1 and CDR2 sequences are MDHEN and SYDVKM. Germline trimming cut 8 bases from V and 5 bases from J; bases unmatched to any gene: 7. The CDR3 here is CASLGQGRETQYF. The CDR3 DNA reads TGTGCCAGCTTAGGACAGGGTCGGGAGACCCAGTACTTC.

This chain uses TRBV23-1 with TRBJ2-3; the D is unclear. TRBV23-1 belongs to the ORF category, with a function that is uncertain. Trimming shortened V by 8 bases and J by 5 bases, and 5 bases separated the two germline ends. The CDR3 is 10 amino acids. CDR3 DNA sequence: TGCGCCAGCGCCCTAGATACGCAGTATTTT. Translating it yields CASALDTQYF.

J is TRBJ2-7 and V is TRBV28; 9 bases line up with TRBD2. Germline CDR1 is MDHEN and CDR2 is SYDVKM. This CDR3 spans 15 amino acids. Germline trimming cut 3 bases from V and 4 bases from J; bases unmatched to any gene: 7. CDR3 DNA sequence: TGTGCCAGCAGTTTGGCTAGCGGGACTCGGTACGAGCAGTACTTC. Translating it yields CASSLASGTRYEQYF.

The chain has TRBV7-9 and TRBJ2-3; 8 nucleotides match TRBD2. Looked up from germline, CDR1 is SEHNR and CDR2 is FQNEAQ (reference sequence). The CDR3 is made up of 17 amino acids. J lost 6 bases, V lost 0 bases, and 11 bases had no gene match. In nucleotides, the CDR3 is TGTGCCAGCAGCTTAGCCGGGGGGGAGACTCGCTGGGATACGCAGTATTTT. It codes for CASSLAGGETRWDTQYF.

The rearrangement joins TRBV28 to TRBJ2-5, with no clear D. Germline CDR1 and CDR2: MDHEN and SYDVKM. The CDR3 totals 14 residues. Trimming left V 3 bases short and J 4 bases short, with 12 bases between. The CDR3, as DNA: TGTGCCAGCAGTTTTTTTAGGGTTGGAGAGACCCAGTACTTC. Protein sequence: CASSFFRVGETQYF.

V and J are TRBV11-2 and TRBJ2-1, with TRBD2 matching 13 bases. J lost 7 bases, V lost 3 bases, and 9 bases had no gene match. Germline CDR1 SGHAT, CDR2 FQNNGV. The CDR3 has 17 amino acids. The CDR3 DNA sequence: TGTGCCAGCAGCTTGAGGACTAGCGGGAGAATAGGGAATGAGCAGTTCTTC. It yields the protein CASSLRTSGRIGNEQFF.

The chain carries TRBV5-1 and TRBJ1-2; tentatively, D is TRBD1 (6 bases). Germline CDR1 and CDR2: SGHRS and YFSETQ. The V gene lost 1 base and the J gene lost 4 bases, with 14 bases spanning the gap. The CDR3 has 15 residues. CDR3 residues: CASSLNPTGGYGYTF. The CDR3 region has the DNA TGCGCCAGCAGCTTGAACCCGACAGGAGGCTATGGCTACACCTTC.

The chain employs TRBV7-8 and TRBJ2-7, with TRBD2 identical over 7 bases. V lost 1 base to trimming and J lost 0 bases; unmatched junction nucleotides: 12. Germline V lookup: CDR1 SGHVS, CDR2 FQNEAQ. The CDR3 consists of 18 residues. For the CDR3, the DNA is TGTGCCAGCAGCTTAGGGAGTAGCGGGTTGTTGAGCTCCTACGAGCAGTACTTC. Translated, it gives CASSLGSSGLLSSYEQYF.

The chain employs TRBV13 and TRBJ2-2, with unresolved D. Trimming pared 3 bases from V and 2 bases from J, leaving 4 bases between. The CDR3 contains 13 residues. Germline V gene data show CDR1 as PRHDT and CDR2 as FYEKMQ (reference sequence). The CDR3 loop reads CASSFGNTGELFF. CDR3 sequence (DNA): TGTGCCAGCAGCTTCGGTAACACCGGGGAGCTGTTTTTT.

The CDR3, as DNA: TGTGCCAGCAGCTCGCCGGGAGGCCAGATATTGGGGACCGGGGAGCTGTTTTTT. Translation gives CASSSPGGQILGTGELFF. The chain has TRBV11-2 and TRBJ2-2; 7 positions agree with TRBD2. This CDR3 contains 18 residues. The germline gives CDR1 SGHAT, CDR2 FQNNGV. Trimming cost V 4 bases and J 5 bases; bases outside gene matches: 16.

CDR3 in DNA: TGTGCCAGCAGTTTAGGGACTAGCGGGAGCCCCTACGAGCAGTACTTC. This sequence encodes CASSLGTSGSPYEQYF. This chain uses TRBV28 with TRBJ2-7, with TRBD2 matching over 14 bases. This CDR3 spans 16 amino acids. CDR1 and CDR2 (germline): MDHEN, SYDVKM. Trimming at V came to 2 bases and at J to 2 bases, leaving 2 bases not matched to a gene.